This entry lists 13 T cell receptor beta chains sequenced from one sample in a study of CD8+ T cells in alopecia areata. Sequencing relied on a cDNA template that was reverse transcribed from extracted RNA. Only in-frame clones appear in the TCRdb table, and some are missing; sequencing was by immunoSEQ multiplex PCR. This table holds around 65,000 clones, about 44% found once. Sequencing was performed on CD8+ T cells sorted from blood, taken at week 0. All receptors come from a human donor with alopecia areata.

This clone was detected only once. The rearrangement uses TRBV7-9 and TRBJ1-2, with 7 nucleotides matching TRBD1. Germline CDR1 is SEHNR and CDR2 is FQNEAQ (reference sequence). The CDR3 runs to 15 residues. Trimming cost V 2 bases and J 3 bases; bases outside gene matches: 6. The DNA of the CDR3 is TGTGCCAGCAGCTTAAGAGGACAGGACCACTATGGCTACACCTTC. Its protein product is CASSLRGQDHYGYTF.

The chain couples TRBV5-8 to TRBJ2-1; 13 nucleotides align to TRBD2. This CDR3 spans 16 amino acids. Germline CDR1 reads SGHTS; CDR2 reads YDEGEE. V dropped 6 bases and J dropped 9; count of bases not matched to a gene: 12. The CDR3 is CASNSRTSGSWSEQFF. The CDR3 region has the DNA TGTGCCAGCAACTCCCGGACTAGCGGGAGTTGGAGTGAGCAGTTCTTC.

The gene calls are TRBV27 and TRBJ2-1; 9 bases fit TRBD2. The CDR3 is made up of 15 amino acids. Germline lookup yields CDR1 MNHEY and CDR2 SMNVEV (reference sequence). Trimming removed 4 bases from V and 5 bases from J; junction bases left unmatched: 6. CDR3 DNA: TGTGCCAGCAGTTCCAGCGGGAGGTTCGACAATGAGCAGTTCTTC. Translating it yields CASSSSGRFDNEQFF.

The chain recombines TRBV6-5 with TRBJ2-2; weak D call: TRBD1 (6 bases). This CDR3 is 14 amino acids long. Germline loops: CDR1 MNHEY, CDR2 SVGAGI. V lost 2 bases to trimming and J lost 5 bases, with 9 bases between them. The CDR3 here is CASSYPTGTGELFF. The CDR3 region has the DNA TGTGCCAGCAGTTACCCAACAGGGACCGGGGAGCTGTTTTTT.

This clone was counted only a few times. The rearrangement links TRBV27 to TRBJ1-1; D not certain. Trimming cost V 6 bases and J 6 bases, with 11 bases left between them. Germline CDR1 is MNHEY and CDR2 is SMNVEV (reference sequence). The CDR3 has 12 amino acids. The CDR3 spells CASRGIRAEAFF. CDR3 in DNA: TGTGCCAGCAGGGGTATTAGGGCTGAAGCTTTCTTT.

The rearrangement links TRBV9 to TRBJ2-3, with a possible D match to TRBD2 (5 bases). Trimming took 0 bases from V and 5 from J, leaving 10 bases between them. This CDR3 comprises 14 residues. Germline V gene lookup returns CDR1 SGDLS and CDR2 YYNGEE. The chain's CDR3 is CASSVATGRDTQYF. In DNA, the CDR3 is TGTGCCAGCAGCGTAGCTACTGGGAGAGATACGCAGTATTTT.

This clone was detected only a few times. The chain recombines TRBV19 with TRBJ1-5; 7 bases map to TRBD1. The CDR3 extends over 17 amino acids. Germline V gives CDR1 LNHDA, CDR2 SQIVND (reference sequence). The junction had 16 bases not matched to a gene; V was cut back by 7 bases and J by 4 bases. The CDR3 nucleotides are TGTGCCAGTACCCGACAAATCCGGACAGGCCTTAATCAGCCCCAGCATTTT. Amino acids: CASTRQIRTGLNQPQHF.

CDR3 protein: CASTSRQMGEQYF. The CDR3 coding sequence is TGTGCCAGCACCTCCCGACAGATGGGCGAGCAGTACTTC. V usage is TRBV7-9 and J usage is TRBJ2-7; possible D gene TRBD1, 5 bases. The CDR3 extends over 13 amino acids. V was shortened by 7 bases and J by 6 bases, with 16 bases between the two germline ends. Per germline, CDR1 SEHNR and CDR2 FQNEAQ (reference sequence).

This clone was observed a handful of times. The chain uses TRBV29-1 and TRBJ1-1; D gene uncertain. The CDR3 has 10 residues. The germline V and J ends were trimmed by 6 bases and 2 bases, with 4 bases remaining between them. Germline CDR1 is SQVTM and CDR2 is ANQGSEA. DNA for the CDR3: TGCAGCGTACATAACACTGAAGCTTTCTTT. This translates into CSVHNTEAFF.

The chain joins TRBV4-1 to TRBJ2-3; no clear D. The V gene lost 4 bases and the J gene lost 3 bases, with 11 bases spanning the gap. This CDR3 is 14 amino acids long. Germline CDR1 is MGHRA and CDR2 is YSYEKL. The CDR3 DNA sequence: TGCGCCAGCAGCCCCCCGATGCAAACAGATACGCAGTATTTT. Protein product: CASSPPMQTDTQYF.

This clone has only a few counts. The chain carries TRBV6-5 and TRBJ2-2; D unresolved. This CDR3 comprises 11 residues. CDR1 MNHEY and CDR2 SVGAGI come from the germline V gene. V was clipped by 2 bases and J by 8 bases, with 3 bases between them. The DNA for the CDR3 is TGTGCCAGCAGTTACGGGGGGGAGCTGTTTTTT. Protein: CASSYGGELFF.

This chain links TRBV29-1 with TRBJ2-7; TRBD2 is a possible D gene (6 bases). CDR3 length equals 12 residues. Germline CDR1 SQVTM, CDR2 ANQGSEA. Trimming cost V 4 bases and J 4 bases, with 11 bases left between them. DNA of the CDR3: TGCAGCGTTGTTGTCCGGGGGTACGAGCAGTACTTC. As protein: CSVVVRGYEQYF.

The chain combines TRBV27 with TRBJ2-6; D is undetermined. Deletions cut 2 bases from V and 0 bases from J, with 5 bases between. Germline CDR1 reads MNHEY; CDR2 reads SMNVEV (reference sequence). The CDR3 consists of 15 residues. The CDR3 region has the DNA TGTGCCAGCAGTTTACAGCCCTCTGGGGCCAACGTCCTGACTTTC. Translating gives CASSLQPSGANVLTF.